Shown below are 29 T cell receptor beta chains from a single sample sequenced in a study of T cells in Graves' hyperthyroidism and ophthalmopathy. There were TCR beta CDR3 regions amplified from RNA transcripts. When the TCR CDR3 underwent first-round RT-PCR, the HTBI primer set was used. TCRdb re-analysed the multiplex PCR reads in MiXCR, keeping a single row per CDR3 protein. The table shows around 380,000 distinct CDR3 sequences, with approximately 13% occurring only once. Source material: blood. These receptors were taken from a man aged 25 to 40 with Graves' hyperthyroidism that later progressed to Graves' ophthalmopathy.

This clonotype came up a few times. The V and J genes are TRBV20-1 and TRBJ2-7; tentative D call: TRBD2 (7 bases). V gave up 0 bases and J gave up 0 bases, with 21 bases separating them. This CDR3 comprises 18 residues. Germline-derived CDR1 and CDR2 are DFQATT and SNEGSKA (reference sequence). CDR3 nucleotides: TGCAGTGCTAGAGAGAAAACGTTGGGGGGGCCAAGCTCCTACGAGCAGTACTTC. Protein: CSAREKTLGGPSSYEQYF.

This clonotype came up many times. The junction departs from germline at one end; a sequencing error may be responsible. The chain links TRBV12-3 or TRBV12-4 to TRBJ2-1, with TRBD1 matching over 7 bases. The CDR3 is 13 amino acids. This chain's CDR3 is CASSRDSYIEQFF. The CDR3 DNA reads TGTGCCAGCAGTCGGGACAGTTACATTGAGCAGTTCTTC.

Regarding this clonotype: A much larger clone differs by one base, so this may be a read error. The chain is built from TRBV30 and TRBJ1-1, with D possibly matching TRBD1 (6 bases). Trimming cost V 4 bases and J 1 base, with 13 bases left between them. This CDR3 region has 14 residues. Germline V gene sequence: CDR1 GTSNPN, CDR2 SVGIG (reference sequence). The chain's CDR3 is CAWTGVLRNTEAFF. CDR3 sequence (DNA): TGTGCCTGGACAGGGGTTCTTAGGAACACTGAAGCTTTCTTT.

Concerning this clonotype itself: Being one base from a much bigger clone, this may be a read error. The V gene is TRBV11-2, the J gene TRBJ2-3, with 8 bases matching TRBD2. Germline V lookup: CDR1 SGHAT, CDR2 FQNNGV. This CDR3 is 15 amino acids long. The trim removed 2 bases at V and 4 bases at J, leaving 5 bases unmatched. The CDR3 bases are TGTGCCAGCAGCTTAAACGGGGGGGGCCCAGATACGCAGTATTTT. This codes for CASSLNGGGPDTQYF.

The chain uses TRBV7-9 and TRBJ1-1, with TRBD1 matching 10 bases. The CDR3 spans 13 residues. The V gene's germline CDR1 is SEHNR and CDR2 FQNEAQ (reference sequence). The J segment lost 3 bases and the V segment lost 7 bases, leaving 2 bases of the junction unmatched. The CDR3 loop reads CASKGQGDTEAFF. The CDR3 DNA reads TGTGCCAGCAAAGGACAGGGGGACACTGAAGCTTTCTTT.

This clonotype was counted only a few times. This chain joins TRBV10-3 and TRBJ2-7; the D gene is possibly TRBD1 (6 bases). Germline V gene data show CDR1 as ENHRY and CDR2 as SYGVKD. Trimming shortened V by 4 bases and J by 5 bases, and 15 bases separated the two germline ends. The CDR3 loop spans 14 amino acids. Here the CDR3 DNA reads TGTGCCATCAGTGTTCAAGGACAGTACAACGAGCAGTACTTC. As protein: CAISVQGQYNEQYF.

The chain employs TRBV6-1 and TRBJ1-2; unclear D gene. V was trimmed by 10 bases and J by 4 bases, leaving 16 bases between them. Looked up from germline, CDR1 is MNHNS and CDR2 is SASEGT. The CDR3 runs to 13 residues. The CDR3 loop is CATSGEWGYGYTF. CDR3 nucleotide sequence: TGTGCCACTTCCGGTGAATGGGGCTATGGCTACACCTTC.

CDR3 sequence (DNA): TGCAGTGCTAGAGATATATATACGGGGGGCGACACCGGGGAGCTGTTTTTT. Translation: CSARDIYTGGDTGELFF. The chain carries TRBV20-1 and TRBJ2-2, with D maybe TRBD2 (7 bases). Looked up from germline, CDR1 is DFQATT and CDR2 is SNEGSKA (reference sequence). The germline V and J ends were trimmed by 0 bases and 3 bases, with 17 bases remaining between them. The CDR3 is 17 amino acids.

The rearrangement links TRBV2 to TRBJ1-1, with D perhaps TRBD1 (6 bases). The V gene lost 10 bases and the J gene lost 2 bases, with 20 bases spanning the gap. The germline gives CDR1 SNHLY, CDR2 FYNNEI. There are 15 residues in the CDR3. The CDR3 sequence is CATRTGPGLNTEAFF. The DNA for the CDR3 is TGTGCCACACGAACAGGGCCAGGGTTAAACACTGAAGCTTTCTTT.

This clonotype occurred many times. The chain uses TRBV12-3 or TRBV12-4 and TRBJ2-1; 8 positions match TRBD2. J was trimmed by 10 bases and V by 3 bases; bases with no gene match: 14. The CDR3 loop spans 16 amino acids. CDR3 nucleotides: TGTGCCAGCAGTTTGTGGCTAGCGGGCCTGGGGAGGGAGCAGTTCTTC. This encodes CASSLWLAGLGREQFF.

The chain links TRBV5-1 to TRBJ2-3, with D possibly being TRBD1 (5 bases). V was clipped by 0 bases and J by 2 bases, with 13 bases between them. The CDR3 sequence is 16 residues long. The germline gives CDR1 SGHRS, CDR2 YFSETQ. CDR3 in amino acids: CASSLGRARTTDTQYF. Written as DNA, the CDR3 is TGCGCCAGCAGCTTGGGCAGGGCGAGGACCACAGATACGCAGTATTTT.

Ten or more counts support this clonotype. The rearrangement uses TRBV7-8 and TRBJ1-5, with D unresolved. Trimming took off 5 bases at V and 4 bases at J, with 9 bases between the two ends. Germline-derived CDR1 and CDR2 are SGHVS and FQNEAQ. The CDR3 has 13 amino acids. This CDR3 is CASSPSQNQPQHF. The CDR3 DNA sequence: TGTGCCAGCAGCCCTAGCCAGAATCAGCCCCAGCATTTT.

V is TRBV12-5 and J is TRBJ2-2; 7 bases fit TRBD2. The ends lost 8 bases at V and 7 bases at J; junction bases unmatched: 7. Germline values: CDR1 LGHNT, CDR2 FRNRAP. The CDR3 is 13 residues long. CDR3 DNA: TGTGCTAGTTCTCGCGGGGGAAACGGGGAGCTGTTTTTT. The encoded protein is CASSRGGNGELFF.

This clonotype came up a few times. This chain joins TRBV11-2 and TRBJ2-2; 9 bases map to TRBD1. Trimming cost V 8 bases and J 7 bases; bases outside gene matches: 11. The CDR3 spans 15 residues. Germline CDR1 and CDR2: SGHAT and FQNNGV. CDR3 in amino acids: CASGKGQGYGGELFF. As DNA, the CDR3 is TGTGCCAGCGGCAAGGGACAGGGCTACGGCGGGGAGCTGTTTTTT.

V gene TRBV10-3 combines with J gene TRBJ1-2; tentatively, D is TRBD1 (5 bases). The germline gives CDR1 ENHRY, CDR2 SYGVKD. V was shortened by 2 bases and J by 4 bases, with 11 bases between the two germline ends. This CDR3 region has 14 residues. This CDR3 reads CAISEAGPLYGYTF. CDR3 in DNA: TGTGCCATCAGTGAGGCGGGACCCCTCTATGGCTACACCTTC.

This clonotype has more than one count but fewer than ten. The germline gene is not matched at one end of the junction; a read error may be the cause. The rearrangement uses TRBV20-1 and TRBJ1-1; TRBD1 agrees at 9 bases. In germline, CDR1 is DFQATT, CDR2 SNEGSKA (reference sequence). The CDR3 covers 16 residues. The CDR3 spells CSAILPGTGRHTKAFF. Here the CDR3 DNA reads TGCAGTGCCATCCTTCCCGGGACAGGGAGACACACTAAAGCTTTCTTT.

The sample holds many counts of this clonotype. The J gene is TRBJ2-7, the V gene TRBV11-3, with TRBD1 as a possible D gene (5 bases). CDR1 and CDR2 from the germline V gene are SGHNT and YENEEA. The CDR3 has 12 residues. Between the trimmed V and J ends, which lost 5 bases and 4 bases, there was a span of 9 bases. The CDR3 coding sequence is TGTGCCAGCAGCCCAAGACAGTACGAGCAGTACTTC. It yields the protein CASSPRQYEQYF. Supplemented by reference TRBV11-3 and TRBJ2-7, the full variable domain reads EAGVVQSPRYKIIEKKQPVAFWCNPISGHNTLYWYLQNLGQGPELLIRYENEEAVDDSQLPKDRFSAERLKGVDSTLKIQPAELGDSAVYLCASSPRQYEQYFGPGTRLTVT.

The table lists this clonotype with many counts. The chain combines TRBV14 with TRBJ2-1, with 7 bases fitting TRBD2. The CDR3 contains 19 residues. The V gene's germline CDR1 is SGHDN and CDR2 FVKESK. V lost 3 bases, J lost 0 bases, and 14 bases stayed unmatched. CDR3 sequence reads: CASSHPWAGSGNSYNEQFF. In DNA form, the CDR3 reads TGTGCCAGCAGCCATCCCTGGGCTGGAAGCGGGAACTCCTACAATGAGCAGTTCTTC. The full variable domain, completed using reference TRBV14 and TRBJ2-1, is EAGVTQFPSHSVIEKGQTVTLRCDPISGHDNLYWYRRVMGKEIKFLLHFVKESKQDESGMPNNRFLAERTGGTYSTLKVQPAELEDSGVYFCASSHPWAGSGNSYNEQFFGPGTRLTVL.

The table lists this clonotype with a few counts. This sequence joins TRBV6-2 or TRBV6-3 and TRBJ2-1; 11 bases align to TRBD2. Germline V gives CDR1 MNHEY, CDR2 SVGEGT. The CDR3 covers 16 residues. V dropped 6 bases and J dropped 3; count of bases not matched to a gene: 7. CDR3 nucleotides: TGTGCCAGCAGACTTACTCTAGCGGGGGGCTACAATGAGCAGTTCTTC. This codes for CASRLTLAGGYNEQFF.

The table lists this clonotype with many counts. The chain employs TRBV29-1 and TRBJ1-1, with D possibly being TRBD1 (5 bases). CDR3 length: 14 amino acids. Germline CDR1 SQVTM, CDR2 ANQGSEA. V was shortened by 5 bases and J by 7 bases, with 20 bases between the two germline ends. The CDR3 region is CSVFLYPNGGEAFF. CDR3 in DNA: TGCAGCGTTTTCTTGTACCCTAATGGGGGTGAAGCTTTCTTT. The variable domain in full, completed from reference TRBV29-1 and TRBJ1-1, reads SAVISQKPSRDICQRGTSLTIQCQVDSQVTMMFWYRQQPGQSLTLIATANQGSEATYESGFVIDKFPISRPNLTFSTLTVSNMSPEDSSIYLCSVFLYPNGGEAFFGQGTRLTVV.

This clonotype was recorded many times. The chain employs TRBV3-1 and TRBJ2-3; D gene ambiguous. V was pared by 3 bases and J by 0 bases, with 7 bases between. The CDR3 sequence is 14 residues long. CDR1 and CDR2 (germline): LGHDT, YNNKEL (reference sequence). Here the CDR3 DNA reads TGTGCCAGCAGCCATGGACGAAGCACAGATACGCAGTATTTT. It specifies CASSHGRSTDTQYF.

This clonotype was counted a few times. The V and J genes are TRBV3-1 and TRBJ1-5; no clear D gene. The V gene lost 0 bases and the J gene lost 4 bases, with 7 bases spanning the gap. The CDR3 is 14 residues long. Germline values: CDR1 LGHDT, CDR2 YNNKEL (reference sequence). The CDR3 DNA reads as TGTGCCAGCAGCCAAGATTGGGGTAATCAGCCCCAGCATTTT. Its translation is CASSQDWGNQPQHF.

This clonotype was counted only a few times. The V and J genes are TRBV20-1 and TRBJ2-1; 8 bases are a match to TRBD1. The junction had 6 bases not matched to a gene; V was cut back by 1 base and J by 4 bases. This CDR3 is 15 amino acids long. Germline CDR1 reads DFQATT; CDR2 reads SNEGSKA (reference sequence). As DNA, the CDR3 is TGCAGTGCTAGAGGTCAGGGGGCGAATTACAATGAGCAGTTCTTC. Amino acids: CSARGQGANYNEQFF.

This clonotype appeared many times. The V call is TRBV7-2, the J call TRBJ2-7, with a possible D match to TRBD2 (6 bases). Trimming stripped 1 base from V and 3 bases from J, with 10 bases between. Germline lookup yields CDR1 SGHTA and CDR2 FQGNSA. The length of the CDR3 is 14 residues. The CDR3 loop reads CASSLGWDFYEQYF. The DNA for the CDR3 is TGTGCCAGCAGCTTAGGATGGGACTTCTACGAGCAGTACTTC.

There are a few counts of this clonotype. The chain recombines TRBV11-3 with TRBJ2-7; D is unclear. Trimming pared 1 base from V and 7 bases from J, leaving 14 bases between. Germline CDR1 SGHNT, CDR2 YENEEA. The CDR3 contains 14 residues. CDR3 bases: TGTGCCAGCAGCTTAGTTTCGTCGTTCCGAGAGCAGTACTTC. Protein: CASSLVSSFREQYF.

This clonotype has at least ten counts. The chain employs TRBV28 and TRBJ1-5; unclear D gene. CDR3 length: 17 residues. CDR1 is MDHEN and CDR2 is SYDVKM in the germline V gene. The V end lost 1 base, the J end lost 3 bases, and 16 bases lay between the germline ends. As DNA, the CDR3 is TGTGCCAGCAGTTTATCCCCCTTGGGCATGCTCAATCAGCCCCAGCATTTT. Amino acids: CASSLSPLGMLNQPQHF.

This clonotype was found many times. The CDR3 region is CASSENGQGVSTDTQYF. CDR3 sequence (DNA): TGTGCCAGCAGTGAAAATGGACAGGGGGTTAGCACAGATACGCAGTATTTT. The chain links TRBV6-1 to TRBJ2-3; 10 bases match TRBD1. Germline lookup yields CDR1 MNHNS and CDR2 SASEGT. This CDR3 has 17 amino acids. With V trimmed by 2 bases and J by 0 bases, 5 bases remained unmatched.

The chain couples TRBV29-1 to TRBJ2-5, with 10 bases aligning to TRBD1. CDR3 length equals 17 residues. The V and J ends lost 7 bases and 5 bases, in that order; junction bases with no gene match: 19. CDR1 SQVTM and CDR2 ANQGSEA come from the germline V gene. The CDR3 region has the DNA TGCAGCGCCCGGGACAGGGGAAGCGGGGGACCCTGGGAGACCCAGTACTTC. Amino acids: CSARDRGSGGPWETQYF.

This clonotype has a handful of counts. The rearrangement links TRBV9 to TRBJ1-2, with D possibly being TRBD1 (5 bases). Trimming stripped 3 bases from V and 5 bases from J, with 11 bases between. Germline assignment: CDR1 SGDLS and CDR2 YYNGEE. The CDR3 totals 13 residues. The CDR3: CASSARQTYGYTF. The CDR3 region has the DNA TGTGCCAGCAGCGCACGACAGACATATGGCTACACCTTC.